This T cell receptor beta chain was retrieved from a study of regulatory T cells in long-lasting Graves disease. Findings and caveats of the study: Accuracy was perhaps lowered by the small sample size.

This clonotype was seen ten or more times. The antigen is not known. Time point: newly diagnosed GD, antithyroid drugs for less than 3 months. The TCR library was prepared using RNA isolated from PBMCs. Sequencing libraries for TCR beta were prepared with iRepertoire HTBI primers and Arm-PCR of CDR3 regions. MiXCR, applied by TCRdb to the multiplex PCR reads, yields one record per CDR3 protein. This sample has under 300,000 distinct CDR3 sequences; around 20% occur once, and the top ten carry about 15%. Germline V gene data show CDR1 as SGHNT and CDR2 as YYREEE (reference sequence). This CDR3 comprises 16 residues. V was clipped by 4 bases and J by 0 bases, with 14 bases between them.

The source is a female donor with Graves disease. Source: peripheral blood mononuclear cells (PBMCs), taken at new diagnosis, from a patient treated with antithyroid drugs. The V call is TRBV5-4, the J call TRBJ2-1; D not resolved. CDR3: CASSLLLASSYNEQFF. The CDR3 DNA reads as TGTGCCAGCAGCCTACTCTTAGCTAGCTCCTACAATGAGCAGTTCTTC.